The rows below give T cell receptor beta chains drawn from one sample of a study of cytomegalovirus exposure and HLA in healthy donors. The table came from immunoSEQ multiplex PCR; TCRdb's copy has only in-frame clones and leaves some out. The sample includes more than 150,000 clones, roughly 87% seen only once; the top ten take over 0.2%. The sample taken for sequencing was PBMCs. Receptors originate from a girl in the first two years of life in good health and CMV-seronegative. CDR3s leave out the opening cysteine and the closing phenylalanine or tryptophan. Size values are once, few and many counts, or a class for expanded clones, and some rows have none.

j_call v_call clone_size cdr3_aa
TRBJ2-1 TRBV6-1 NA ASSALAGAYNEQF
TRBJ2-2 TRBV5-5 NA ASSTPGLAKRMDTGELF
TRBJ2-7 TRBV7-9 NA ASSPSSYEQY
TRBJ2-1 TRBV5-6 NA ASSPLAGGSYNEQF
TRBJ2-6 TRBV5-1 NA ASSIDRAGANVLT
TRBJ1-4 TRBV27 NA ASQGQGFGKLF
TRBJ2-5 TRBV20-1 NA SARTRGTQY
TRBJ2-7 TRBV5-4 NA ASSAAGFYEQY
TRBJ2-5 TRBV4-1 once ASSQGPQETQY
TRBJ2-7 TRBV11-1 NA ASSLVGGNSYEQY
TRBJ1-4 TRBV4-1 NA ASSSSSLTGEKLF
TRBJ2-1 TRBV9 NA ASSVDGGASSYNEQF
TRBJ1-2 TRBV6-5 NA ASTAPGLHGYT
TRBJ2-3 TRBV25-1 NA ASRDRHTDTQY
TRBJ2-1 TRBV6-5 NA ASSYSRLAEDNEQF
TRBJ2-7 TRBV11-2 once ASSLGALTYEQY
TRBJ1-1 TRBV7-8 NA ASSIKDRPNTEAF
TRBJ1-3 TRBV2 NA ASTALSSGNTIY
TRBJ1-1 TRBV9 NA ASSQKTGANTEAF
TRBJ1-1 TRBV29-1 NA SVEGTVSGEAF
TRBJ2-1 TRBV4-2 NA ASSQDPPWATGTVNEQF
TRBJ1-2 TRBV6-5 NA ASSKTTGNYGYT
TRBJ2-1 TRBV7-6 NA ASSLSSGGAYNEQF
TRBJ2-3 TRBV9 NA ASSVGREQTDTQY
TRBJ1-2 TRBV7-2 NA ASSLAQGYGYT
TRBJ2-7 TRBV18 NA ASSPATARSQGQGIYEQY
TRBJ2-7 TRBV2 NA ASSATGYEQY
TRBJ1-1 TRBV6-5 NA ASSSDRPHNEAF
TRBJ2-5 TRBV5-1 NA ASSPLVGRETQY
TRBJ1-5 TRBV5-8 NA ASSLVISNQPQH
TRBJ2-7 TRBV29-1 NA SATGAPYEQY
TRBJ1-1 TRBV19 NA ASSNRVDTEAS